The 22 T cell receptor beta chains reported below all come from one sample, sequenced in a study of cytotoxic CD8 clonotypes in ibrutinib-treated CLL. Here immunoSEQ multiplex PCR was the method, and the copy in TCRdb shows in-frame clones only, minus some. This table has approximately 100,000 clones, under 70% appearing once. This specimen was PBMCs, taken after 24 months of ibrutinib treatment. These receptors came from a human donor with chronic lymphocytic leukemia.

This clone was counted once. CDR3 sequence reads: CAWSLRGLEETQYF. DNA for the CDR3: TGTGCCTGGAGTCTCCGGGGGCTAGAAGAGACCCAGTACTTC. This sequence joins TRBV30 and TRBJ2-5; D assignment may be TRBD1 or TRBD2 (6 bases each). The V end was cut by 2 bases, the J end by 3 bases, with 13 bases between. The germline CDR1 and CDR2 sequences are GTSNPN and SVGIG (reference sequence). The CDR3 is 14 residues long.

The rearrangement links TRBV18 to TRBJ2-7, with D possibly being TRBD1 (5 bases). The germline V gene has CDR1 KGHSH and CDR2 LQKENI. V was shortened by 1 base and J by 7 bases, with 8 bases between the two germline ends. CDR3 size: 12 residues. CDR3 protein: CASSPQGVEQYF. The CDR3 DNA reads as TGTGCCAGCTCACCACAAGGGGTTGAGCAGTACTTC.

The V gene is TRBV28, the J gene TRBJ2-6; D is unclear. The germline V gene encodes CDR1 MDHEN and CDR2 SYDVKM. V was clipped by 8 bases and J by 2 bases, with 7 bases between them. The CDR3 has 13 amino acids. CDR3 region: CASGGTGANVLTF. The CDR3, as DNA: TGTGCCAGCGGTGGTACTGGGGCCAACGTCCTGACTTTC. Drawing the rest from reference TRBV28 and TRBJ2-6, the complete variable domain is DVKVTQSSRYLVKRTGEKVFLECVQDMDHENMFWYRQDPGLGLRLIYFSYDVKMKEKGDIPEGYSVSREKKERFSLILESASTNQTSMYLCASGGTGANVLTFGAGSRLTVL.

The chain combines TRBV7-2 with TRBJ1-2; 7 nucleotides align to TRBD1. The V segment lost 6 bases and the J segment 4 bases; nucleotides outside the gene matches: 14. Germline loops: CDR1 SGHTA, CDR2 FQGNSA. The CDR3 runs to 16 residues. The CDR3 sequence is CASSPFAGTAVYGYTF. DNA of the CDR3: TGTGCCAGCAGTCCATTCGCCGGGACAGCTGTCTATGGCTACACCTTC.

This rearrangement joins TRBV30 to TRBJ2-7, with D perhaps matching TRBD2 (6 bases). Germline loops: CDR1 GTSNPN, CDR2 SVGIG (reference sequence). The V end was cut by 5 bases, the J end by 4 bases, with 15 bases between. The CDR3 covers 13 residues. The CDR3 reads CAWGGERAYEQYF. The CDR3 DNA reads TGTGCCTGGGGCGGGGAGAGGGCATACGAGCAGTACTTC. Filled out from reference TRBV30 and TRBJ2-7, the complete variable domain reads SQTIHQWPATLVQPVGSPLSLECTVEGTSNPNLYWYRQAAGRGLQLLFYSVGIGQISSEVPQNLSASRPQDRQFILSSKKLLLSDSGFYLCAWGGERAYEQYFGPGTRLTVT.

In its sample, this clone was seen once. The rearrangement uses TRBV5-1 and TRBJ1-2, with a weak D call TRBD1 (5 bases). The CDR3 spans 14 residues. Trimming took 4 bases from V and 8 from J, leaving 18 bases between them. Germline-derived CDR1 and CDR2 are SGHRS and YFSETQ. CDR3 sequence (DNA): TGCGCCAGCAGCCAAAACCAGGGTGAAGGGGGCTACACCTTC. Translated, it gives CASSQNQGEGGYTF.

The chain employs TRBV7-2 and TRBJ2-6; tentative D call: TRBD1 (6 bases). V gave up 4 bases and J gave up 0 bases, with 16 bases separating them. This CDR3 has 18 amino acids. Germline V CDR1 and CDR2: SGHTA, FQGNSA. The CDR3 DNA follows: TGTGCCAGCAGCTCCAAGACAGGCTTAGACTCTGGGGCCAACGTCCTGACTTTC. This translates into CASSSKTGLDSGANVLTF. Filled out from reference TRBV7-2 and TRBJ2-6, the complete variable domain reads GAGVSQSPSNKVTEKGKDVELRCDPISGHTALYWYRQSLGQGLEFLIYFQGNSAPDKSGLPSDRFSAERTGGSVSTLTIQRTQQEDSAVYLCASSSKTGLDSGANVLTFGAGSRLTVL.

The chain uses TRBV5-1 and TRBJ1-2, with 9 bases lining up with TRBD1. The CDR3 length is 17 residues. Germline lookup yields CDR1 SGHRS and CDR2 YFSETQ. Trimming at V came to 0 bases and at J to 3 bases, leaving 9 bases not matched to a gene. DNA for the CDR3: TGCGCCAGCAGCTTGGTTAGGGGGACAGGGTATGACTATGGCTACACCTTC. It encodes CASSLVRGTGYDYGYTF.

The chain combines TRBV5-1 with TRBJ2-7; D tentatively reads TRBD1 or TRBD2 (5 bases each). The CDR3 covers 14 residues. V lost 0 bases to trimming and J lost 6 bases, with 13 bases between them. Germline V CDR1 and CDR2: SGHRS, YFSETQ. CDR3 in DNA: TGCGCCAGCAGCTTGGCCGGCAGGGACCGCGAGCAGTACTTC. As protein: CASSLAGRDREQYF.

The gene calls are TRBV29-1 and TRBJ1-1; perhaps TRBD1 as D (5 bases). Germline V lookup: CDR1 SQVTM, CDR2 ANQGSEA. This CDR3 contains 13 residues. Trimming took off 5 bases at V and 1 base at J, with 11 bases between the two ends. The CDR3 DNA is TGCAGCGTTTTGGGGCAGAAGAACACTGAAGCTTTCTTT. This codes for CSVLGQKNTEAFF.

The chain carries TRBV9 and TRBJ2-2; maybe TRBD1 (6 bases). Germline loops: CDR1 SGDLS, CDR2 YYNGEE. CDR3 length: 15 amino acids. V lost 3 bases, J lost 4 bases, and 13 bases lay in between. CDR3 DNA: TGTGCCAGCAGCGCAGGGACAACCATCACCGGGGAGCTGTTTTTT. It codes for CASSAGTTITGELFF.

The gene calls are TRBV11-3 and TRBJ2-2; the match to TRBD2 covers 16 bases. Germline trimming cut 4 bases from V and 4 bases from J; bases unmatched to any gene: 3. The CDR3 is 17 amino acids. Germline V gene lookup returns CDR1 SGHNT and CDR2 YENEEA. The CDR3 DNA sequence: TGTGCCAGCAGCTCGGGACTAGCGGGGGGGAGCACCGGGGAGCTGTTTTTT. Translating gives CASSSGLAGGSTGELFF.

This clone was detected a few times. This sequence joins TRBV5-6 and TRBJ1-2; TRBD1 is a possible D gene (5 bases). CDR3 size: 14 residues. V was shortened by 0 bases and J by 5 bases, with 11 bases between the two germline ends. Germline lookup yields CDR1 SGHDT and CDR2 YYEEEE. The CDR3 DNA follows: TGTGCCAGCAGCTTGGGATTCGGGACTTATGGCTACACCTTC. It translates to CASSLGFGTYGYTF.

The gene calls are TRBV29-1 and TRBJ1-1, with D unresolved. Trimming removed 5 bases at V and 3 bases at J, with 4 bases between. Looked up from germline, CDR1 is SQVTM and CDR2 is ANQGSEA. CDR3 length equals 10 residues. The DNA for the CDR3 is TGCAGCGTTTACTACACTGAAGCTTTCTTT. This codes for CSVYYTEAFF.

The chain carries TRBV7-3 and TRBJ2-5; D remains ambiguous. The ends were cut back, 4 bases at V and 0 bases at J, with 12 bases in the middle. The germline CDR1 and CDR2 sequences are SGHTA and FQGTGA. This CDR3 has 15 amino acids. The CDR3 protein is CASSSPGLYQETQYF. The CDR3 DNA reads TGTGCCAGCAGCTCCCCCGGGCTTTACCAAGAGACCCAGTACTTC.

The chain couples TRBV30 to TRBJ1-3, with 10 bases lining up with TRBD1. V lost 3 bases to trimming and J lost 5 bases; unmatched junction nucleotides: 10. The CDR3 runs to 16 residues. Germline CDR1 is GTSNPN and CDR2 is SVGIG (reference sequence). The CDR3 protein is CAWSRDRGFERNTIYF. The CDR3 DNA reads as TGTGCCTGGAGCCGGGACAGGGGATTTGAAAGAAACACCATATATTTT.

The genes are TRBV30 and TRBJ1-1; D remains ambiguous. Germline assignment: CDR1 GTSNPN and CDR2 SVGIG (reference sequence). The CDR3 contains 12 residues. V lost 0 bases and J lost 3, with 5 bases in between. The CDR3 DNA sequence: TGTGCCTGGAGTGTCGAAGACACTGAAGCTTTCTTT. This encodes CAWSVEDTEAFF. The variable domain in full, with the rest retrieved from reference TRBV30 and TRBJ1-1, is SQTIHQWPATLVQPVGSPLSLECTVEGTSNPNLYWYRQAAGRGLQLLFYSVGIGQISSEVPQNLSASRPQDRQFILSSKKLLLSDSGFYLCAWSVEDTEAFFGQGTRLTVV.

The rearrangement uses TRBV6-5 and TRBJ2-7, with a weak D call TRBD1 (6 bases). The germline CDR1 and CDR2 sequences are MNHEY and SVGAGI. There are 14 residues in the CDR3. V lost 7 bases to trimming and J lost 2 bases, with 15 bases between them. The CDR3 here is CASTPQGSTYEQYF. In DNA form, the CDR3 reads TGTGCCAGCACCCCCCAGGGGTCTACCTACGAGCAGTACTTC.

The chain links TRBV6-6 to TRBJ1-2, with a weak D call TRBD1 (5 bases). Germline V CDR1 and CDR2: MNHNY, SVGAGI (reference sequence). This CDR3 is built from 14 residues. The V gene lost 0 bases and the J gene lost 7 bases, with 12 bases spanning the gap. CDR3 nucleotides: TGTGCCAGCAGTTACTCGGCCGACAGCAGTGGCTACACCTTC. Translation: CASSYSADSSGYTF.

CDR3 protein: CASTGAIITEAFF. CDR3 sequence (DNA): TGTGCCAGCACGGGGGCGATTATCACTGAAGCTTTCTTT. This chain connects TRBV25-1 to TRBJ1-1, with D tentatively TRBD1 (6 bases). The V end lost 7 bases, the J end lost 4 bases, and 13 bases lay between the germline ends. The CDR3 sequence is 13 residues long. In germline, CDR1 is MGHDK, CDR2 SYGVNS.

This clone was seen more than once but under ten times. The chain joins TRBV14 to TRBJ2-1, with 8 bases lining up with TRBD2. The J segment lost 9 bases and the V segment lost 4 bases, leaving 11 bases of the junction unmatched. CDR3 length equals 15 residues. In germline, CDR1 is SGHDN, CDR2 FVKESK. CDR3: CASSPMGLVVGEQFF. The CDR3 nucleotides are TGTGCCAGCAGCCCCATGGGACTAGTCGTTGGTGAGCAGTTCTTC.

The chain has TRBV5-1 and TRBJ2-7, with a weak D call TRBD1 (6 bases). V lost 4 bases and J 3 bases, leaving 11 bases between the germline ends. Germline V CDR1 and CDR2: SGHRS, YFSETQ. This CDR3 is 13 amino acids long. This CDR3 reads CASSRDIYYEQYF. The CDR3 nucleotides read TGCGCCAGCAGCCGGGACATATACTACGAGCAGTACTTC.